These T cell receptor beta chains were read from a single sample in a study of T cell responses to AZD1222 COVID-19 vaccine. Generated by immunoSEQ multiplex PCR, the TCRdb table keeps only in-frame clones and is missing some. The data hold about 99,000 clones, with over 75% observed a single time. Here the sequenced sample was peripheral blood, taken on day 0 of AZD1222 vaccination. These receptors were collected from an adult in good health. The CDR3 runs from the conserved cysteine through the conserved F or W. Each record gives: clone size, D gene, J gene, CDR3 length, V gene, CDR3 protein, CDR3 DNA. D genes are given only for firm matches. Where a row states a size, it is once, few, many or the class of an expanded clone; other rows omit it.

. | . | TRBJ1-6 | 13 | TRBV29-1 | CSVGFRENSPLHF | TGCAGCGTTGGATTCAGGGAGAATTCACCCCTCCACTTT
. | TRBD2 | TRBJ2-5 | 18 | TRBV5-4 | CASSLVRGTRTYQETQYF | TGTGCCAGCAGCTTGGTCAGAGGGACTAGAACGTACCAAGAGACCCAGTACTTC
. | . | TRBJ2-3 | 15 | TRBV6-1 | CASSEVPLITDTQYF | TGTGCCAGCAGTGAAGTTCCGTTAATCACAGATACGCAGTATTTT
. | TRBD1 | TRBJ1-3 | 15 | TRBV13 | CASSLAGSGGVTIYF | TGTGCCAGCAGCTTAGCCGGGTCAGGGGGAGTCACCATATATTTT
. | TRBD2 | TRBJ2-7 | 18 | TRBV4-2 | CASSHSPGTSGSYYEQYF | TGTGCCAGCAGCCACTCACCAGGGACTAGCGGGAGCTACTACGAGCAGTACTTC
once | . | TRBJ2-1 | 15 | TRBV7-6 | CASSLDGVADREQFF | TGTGCCAGCAGCTTAGACGGGGTAGCCGATCGCGAGCAGTTCTTC
. | . | TRBJ1-1 | 13 | TRBV6-5 | CASSNTMNTEAFF | TGTGCCAGCAGTAATACAATGAACACTGAAGCTTTCTTT
. | . | TRBJ1-3 | 15 | TRBV9 | CASSVGGAAGNTIYF | TGTGCCAGCAGCGTAGGGGGGGCAGCTGGAAACACCATATATTTT
. | . | TRBJ2-1 | 15 | TRBV5-4 | CASSLAPGSYNEQFF | TGTGCCAGCAGCTTGGCGCCGGGATCCTACAATGAGCAGTTCTTC
. | TRBD2 | TRBJ2-5 | 12 | TRBV5-5 | CASSSALAGQYF | TGTGCCAGCAGCTCCGCACTAGCGGGCCAGTACTTC
. | TRBD2 | TRBJ2-3 | 16 | TRBV27 | CASSLILAGGADTQYF | TGTGCCAGCAGCTTAATTCTAGCGGGAGGCGCAGATACGCAGTATTTT
few | . | TRBJ2-7 | 13 | TRBV21-1 | CANPTGRPMKQYF | TGTGCCAATCCGACAGGGCGACCTATGAAGCAGTACTTC
. | . | TRBJ2-4 | 13 | TRBV15 | CAAKGDAKNIQYF | TGTGCCGCCAAAGGGGATGCCAAAAACATTCAGTACTTC
. | . | TRBJ2-3 | 15 | TRBV5-8 | CASSLVAENTDTQYF | TGTGCCAGCAGCTTGGTAGCGGAGAACACAGATACGCAGTATTTT
. | . | TRBJ2-7 | 16 | TRBV5-1 | CASSLGGGRLLYEQYF | TGCGCCAGCAGCTTGGGTGGGGGGCGCTTGCTCTACGAGCAGTACTTC
. | . | TRBJ2-7 | 12 | TRBV6-5 | CASGEYSGEQYF | TGTGCCAGCGGAGAATACAGCGGCGAGCAGTACTTC
. | . | TRBJ1-1 | 14 | TRBV3-1/TRBV3-2 | CASSQVQGGTEAFF | TGTGCCAGCAGCCAAGTACAGGGCGGGACTGAAGCTTTCTTT
once | . | TRBJ1-4 | 12 | TRBV7-2 | CASSLDLIRLFF | TGTGCCAGCAGCTTAGATTTGATTCGGCTGTTTTTT
. | . | TRBJ1-5 | 16 | TRBV2 | CASSTSVGGGNQPQHF | TGTGCCAGCAGCACTAGCGTGGGTGGTGGCAATCAGCCCCAGCATTTT
once | . | TRBJ1-1 | 15 | TRBV9 | CASSGRGGGGTEAFF | TGTGCCAGCAGCGGTAGAGGGGGAGGCGGCACTGAAGCTTTCTTT
. | . | TRBJ2-7 | 15 | TRBV4-1 | CASSQVGATGYEQYF | TGCGCCAGCAGCCAAGTAGGAGCCACCGGGTACGAGCAGTACTTC
. | TRBD1 | TRBJ1-6 | 19 | TRBV19 | CASSPTSRDRGSKRSPLHF | TGTGCAAGTAGTCCAACTTCGCGGGACAGGGGGAGTAAGCGTTCACCCCTCCACTTT
. | TRBD2 | TRBJ2-1 | 16 | TRBV28 | CASSSPSGSSYNEQFF | TGTGCCAGCAGTTCCCCGAGCGGGAGCTCCTACAATGAGCAGTTCTTC
. | . | TRBJ2-5 | 14 | TRBV19 | CASSTSGPEETQYF | TGTGCCAGTAGTACTTCCGGGCCAGAAGAGACCCAGTACTTC
. | TRBD2 | TRBJ2-7 | 14 | TRBV6-2/TRBV6-3 | CASSLAGGPSEQYF | TGTGCCAGCAGCTTAGCGGGAGGGCCGTCTGAGCAGTACTTC
. | TRBD1 | TRBJ1-1 | 11 | TRBV29-1 | CSATGGTEAFF | TGCAGCGCCACAGGGGGGACTGAAGCTTTCTTT
. | TRBD1 | TRBJ1-1 | 15 | TRBV10-3 | CAISPGTGRQTEAFF | TGTGCCATCAGCCCTGGGACAGGGCGTCAGACTGAAGCTTTCTTT
. | . | TRBJ1-6 | 19 | TRBV7-9 | CASSLVTGRLRGNNSPLHF | TGTGCCAGCAGCTTAGTGACCGGACGTCTGAGGGGTAACAATTCACCCCTCCACTTT
. | . | TRBJ1-6 | 16 | TRBV28 | CASSLVGQTDNSPLHF | TGTGCCAGCAGTTTAGTAGGCCAGACAGATAATTCACCCCTCCACTTT
. | TRBD1 | TRBJ1-2 | 17 | TRBV28 | CASSRTGTGMISYGYTF | TGTGCCAGCAGTAGAACCGGGACAGGGATGATTAGCTATGGCTACACCTTC
. | TRBD2 | TRBJ2-3 | 19 | TRBV7-2 | CASSLSTSGRGFGTDTQYF | TGTGCCAGCAGCTTATCGACTAGCGGGAGGGGGTTTGGCACAGATACGCAGTATTTT
. | . | TRBJ2-7 | 13 | TRBV11-2 | CASSLGPSYEQYF | TGTGCCAGCAGCTTAGGTCCCTCCTACGAGCAGTACTTC
once | . | TRBJ2-6 | 12 | TRBV30 | CAWKTGANVLTF | TGTGCCTGGAAAACTGGGGCCAACGTCCTGACTTTC
. | TRBD1 | TRBJ1-5 | 13 | TRBV19 | CASSRTGQQPQHF | TGTGCCAGTAGTAGGACAGGTCAGCAGCCCCAGCATTTT
once | . | TRBJ1-3 | 12 | TRBV29-1 | CSVEGFGNTIYF | TGCAGCGTTGAAGGGTTCGGAAACACCATATATTTT
. | . | TRBJ2-3 | 12 | TRBV28 | CASSLGVDTQYF | TGTGCCAGCAGTTTAGGGGTTGATACGCAGTATTTT
. | . | TRBJ2-7 | 19 | TRBV5-4 | CASSLTALLGAPTSYEQYF | TGTGCCAGCAGCTTGACCGCGCTTTTAGGGGCCCCTACCTCCTACGAGCAGTACTTC
. | TRBD1 | TRBJ2-6 | 15 | TRBV9 | CASNSGTAGANVLTF | TGTGCCAGCAATTCCGGGACAGCTGGGGCCAACGTCCTGACTTTC
few | TRBD1 | TRBJ1-1 | 13 | TRBV5-6 | CASSLERQGKAFF | TGTGCCAGCAGCTTGGAAAGACAGGGTAAAGCTTTCTTT
once | . | TRBJ2-4 | 15 | TRBV19 | CASTTTSEGGNIQYF | TGTGCCAGTACCACAACCTCAGAGGGAGGAAACATTCAGTACTTC
. | . | TRBJ2-1 | 16 | TRBV29-1 | CSVQGGRAGSYNEQFF | TGCAGCGTCCAGGGAGGCCGAGCGGGTTCCTACAATGAGCAGTTCTTC
once | . | TRBJ1-2 | 15 | TRBV6-5 | CASSQSDRIVDGYTF | TGTGCCAGCAGTCAAAGCGACAGGATCGTAGATGGCTACACCTTC
. | . | TRBJ2-2 | 13 | TRBV24-1 | CATAQGATGELFF | TGTGCCACCGCCCAAGGGGCAACCGGGGAGCTGTTTTTT
. | . | TRBJ1-1 | 18 | TRBV5-4 | CASSLDVISGAGNTEAFF | TGTGCCAGCAGCTTGGATGTCATCTCAGGGGCAGGGAACACTGAAGCTTTCTTT
. | . | TRBJ2-2 | 14 | TRBV19 | CASSIVPQTGELFF | TGTGCCAGTAGTATAGTCCCCCAGACCGGGGAGCTGTTTTTT
. | TRBD1 | TRBJ2-4 | 15 | TRBV15 | CATSRDLEGAGIQYF | TGTGCCACCAGCAGAGATCTCGAGGGGGCCGGCATTCAGTACTTC
once | . | TRBJ2-1 | 11 | TRBV7-9 | CAFSAGSEQFF | TGTGCCTTCAGTGCCGGGTCTGAGCAGTTCTTC
. | . | TRBJ2-7 | 14 | TRBV4-3 | CASSRGTAGYEQYF | TGCGCCAGCAGCCGCGGGACAGCGGGATACGAGCAGTACTTC
. | TRBD1 | TRBJ1-1 | 12 | TRBV6-5 | CASSPGGTEAFF | TGTGCCAGCAGTCCAGGGGGCACTGAAGCTTTCTTT
. | . | TRBJ1-2 | 14 | TRBV2 | CASSDKRANYGYTF | TGTGCCAGCAGTGATAAGAGGGCAAACTATGGCTACACCTTC
. | . | TRBJ2-3 | 14 | TRBV14 | CASSQLKDGDTQYF | TGTGCCAGCAGCCAACTCAAGGACGGAGATACGCAGTATTTT
. | TRBD2 | TRBJ2-1 | 14 | TRBV7-2 | CASSPGGIGTEQFF | TGTGCCAGCAGCCCGGGGGGGATCGGGACCGAGCAGTTCTTC
. | . | TRBJ1-1 | 14 | TRBV7-9 | CASGLGTGNTEAFF | TGTGCCAGCGGTCTTGGGACGGGGAACACTGAAGCTTTCTTT
once | TRBD1 | TRBJ1-6 | 14 | TRBV3-1/TRBV3-2 | CASSHRGQNSPLHF | TGTGCCAGCAGCCACAGGGGGCAAAATTCACCCCTCCACTTT
. | . | TRBJ1-3 | 14 | TRBV7-2 | CASSFLNAWDTIYF | TGTGCCAGCAGCTTCCTTAACGCCTGGGACACCATATATTTT
. | . | TRBJ2-3 | 14 | TRBV11-1 | CASSSGENTDTQYF | TGTGCCAGCAGCTCGGGGGAAAACACAGATACGCAGTATTTT
. | TRBD2 | TRBJ2-2 | 17 | TRBV18 | CASSPPTATSGTGELFF | TGTGCCAGCTCACCACCGACGGCGACTAGCGGGACCGGGGAGCTGTTTTTT
. | TRBD1 | TRBJ2-1 | 16 | TRBV27 | CASSKDRDRGRNEQFF | TGTGCCAGCAGTAAAGACCGGGACAGGGGTCGCAATGAGCAGTTCTTC